This record covers a single T cell receptor (beta chain). These data originate in a study of blood T cell repertoires in COVID-19. Study background: In each case, the material was cDNA or gDNA derived from T cells, B-cell-depleted T cells, or PBMCs.

Clones were sequenced by immunoSEQ multiplex PCR, and TCRdb holds only the in-frame ones, with some missing. Here the sample spans 170,000 or so clones, approximately 86% being singletons. Losses at the gene ends were 2 bases for V and 7 bases for J; bases not matched to a gene: 13. Germline V gene data show CDR1 as SGHTA and CDR2 as FQGTGA. CDR3 length: 18 residues. V is TRBV7-3 and J is TRBJ2-1; TRBD2 agrees at 11 bases. The receptor was derived from a man between 60 and 70 years old with COVID-19, enrolled during active disease. The sample comprised peripheral blood. This CDR3 reads CASSLLSVLAGGGNEQFF. As DNA, the CDR3 is TGTGCCAGCAGCTTATTATCGGTGCTAGCGGGAGGCGGGAATGAGCAGTTCTTC.